The entry below gives a single T cell receptor beta chain sequence along with its context. Its antigen is not known. The source of the sample is a study of shared clonotypes between healthy human individuals. General observations from the study: Sorted-subset sequencing, rarefaction showed, was incomplete despite large depth.

Genomic DNA belonging to each subset was distributed in equal measure over several immunoSEQ plates. Original data processing: ImmunoSEQ only sent back junction sequences with no quality scores, so filtering was done differently. Generated by immunoSEQ multiplex PCR, the TCRdb table keeps only in-frame clones and is missing some. For V, J and clone size, that table is used; D and trimming come from the DNA. The table has approximately 2.5 million clones, just over 90% seen once. The germline gives CDR1 LNHDA, CDR2 SQIVND (reference sequence). The CDR3 runs 15 residues. J gave up 1 base and V 1 base, and 3 bases lay outside the gene matches. Only Caucasian adults living in Nashville, Tennessee served as donors.

This clonotype was obtained from a man in his late teens or twenties in good health. The sequenced material came from naive CD4+ T cells sorted from blood. The subset is: CD45RA+ positively selected. V and J are TRBV19 and TRBJ1-1; 7 nucleotides align to TRBD1. The CDR3 nucleotides read TGTGCCAGTAGTATAGTCTGGACAGGGAACACTGAAGCTTTCTTT. Encoded protein: CASSIVWTGNTEAFF.